The 2 T cell receptor beta chains reported below all come from one sample, sequenced in a study of blood T cell repertoires in COVID-19. Using immunoSEQ multiplex PCR, the repertoire was profiled, and TCRdb retains in-frame clones only, with some absent. The sample carries around 130,000 clones, more than 80% recorded once. Sequenced: peripheral blood. These receptors all come from a woman aged 60-75 years with acute or convalescent COVID-19.

This clone showed up just a few times. The rearrangement joins TRBV21-1 to TRBJ1-2. TRBV21-1 is a known pseudogene. The CDR3 is 12 amino acids. This CDR3 is CASSGGGYGYTF. Written as DNA, the CDR3 is TGTGCCAGCAGCGGGGGGGGCTATGGCTACACCTTC.

The rearrangement joins TRBV18 to TRBJ1-2; TRBD1 agrees at 8 bases. CDR3 size: 13 residues. V was clipped by 3 bases and J by 8 bases; unmatched bases: 5. Germline CDR1 and CDR2: KGHSH and LQKENI. CDR3 bases: TGTGCCAGCTCACCTAACCAGGGGGCGGGCTACACCTTC. This codes for CASSPNQGAGYTF. The full variable domain, its missing parts supplied by reference TRBV18 and TRBJ1-2, is NAGVMQNPRHLVRRRGQEARLRCSPMKGHSHVYWYRQLPEEGLKFMVYLQKENIIDESGMPKERFSAEFPKEGPSILRIQQVVRGDSAAYFCASSPNQGAGYTFGSGTRLTVV.